This T cell receptor beta chain was documented in a study of blood T cell repertoires in COVID-19. Looking at the study overall: The United States, Italy and Spain supplied acute and convalescent COVID-19 samples.

Living in under 30 US areas, the participants were between roughly 18 and 90 years of age. The study assigned cohorts using participant-reported clinical history. The authors' processing: Researchers report that nucleated cell counts were estimated from reference gene primer amplification. Produced via immunoSEQ multiplex PCR; TCRdb's table is partial and in-frame only. The V and J calls and clone size are taken from that table; D and trimming were inferred from the DNA. This sample has about 480,000 clones, with more than 75% found just once. V dropped 0 bases and J dropped 7 bases, with 15 bases sitting between them. Per the germline V gene, CDR1 is SEHNR and CDR2 is FQNEAQ (reference sequence). This CDR3 contains 15 residues.

This receptor was identified in a woman aged 40 to 50 who had recovered from COVID-19. The chain joins TRBV7-9 to TRBJ1-1, with D unresolved. The sequenced material came from PBMCs or T cells enriched from blood (not recorded which). The CDR3 region is CASSLAMAGRDEAFF. The CDR3 bases are TGTGCCAGCAGCTTAGCGATGGCCGGGAGAGATGAAGCTTTCTTT.